This TCR beta chain is drawn from a study of blood T cells in healthy people across ages. Turning to the study itself: Template switching caught about one barcoded beta molecule for each two T cells.

This clonotype was counted at least ten times. Antigen: not known. Germline CDR1 and CDR2: SGHAT and FQDESV (reference sequence). The V gene lost 5 bases and the J gene lost 2 bases, with 20 bases spanning the gap. The CDR3 is 17 residues long. Study results and caveats: Both higher diversity and more naive CD4+ cells marked long-lived donors when set against aged donors.

Through a sample-barcoded 5' primer and a J-beta primer mix, a second PCR was run for about 7 to 12 cycles. In TCRdb, the 5' RACE reads were re-called with MiXCR into one record per CDR3 protein. This sample has hundreds of thousands of distinct CDR3 sequences, with 45% to 60% found just once. The J gene is TRBJ2-3, the V gene TRBV11-1; D ambiguous. Sequencing used blood. The source is a woman older than 75 in good health. The CDR3 reads CASSPDPPTRYTDTQYF. The CDR3 DNA is TGTGCCAGCAGCCCTGATCCCCCGACACGCTACACAGATACGCAGTATTTT.